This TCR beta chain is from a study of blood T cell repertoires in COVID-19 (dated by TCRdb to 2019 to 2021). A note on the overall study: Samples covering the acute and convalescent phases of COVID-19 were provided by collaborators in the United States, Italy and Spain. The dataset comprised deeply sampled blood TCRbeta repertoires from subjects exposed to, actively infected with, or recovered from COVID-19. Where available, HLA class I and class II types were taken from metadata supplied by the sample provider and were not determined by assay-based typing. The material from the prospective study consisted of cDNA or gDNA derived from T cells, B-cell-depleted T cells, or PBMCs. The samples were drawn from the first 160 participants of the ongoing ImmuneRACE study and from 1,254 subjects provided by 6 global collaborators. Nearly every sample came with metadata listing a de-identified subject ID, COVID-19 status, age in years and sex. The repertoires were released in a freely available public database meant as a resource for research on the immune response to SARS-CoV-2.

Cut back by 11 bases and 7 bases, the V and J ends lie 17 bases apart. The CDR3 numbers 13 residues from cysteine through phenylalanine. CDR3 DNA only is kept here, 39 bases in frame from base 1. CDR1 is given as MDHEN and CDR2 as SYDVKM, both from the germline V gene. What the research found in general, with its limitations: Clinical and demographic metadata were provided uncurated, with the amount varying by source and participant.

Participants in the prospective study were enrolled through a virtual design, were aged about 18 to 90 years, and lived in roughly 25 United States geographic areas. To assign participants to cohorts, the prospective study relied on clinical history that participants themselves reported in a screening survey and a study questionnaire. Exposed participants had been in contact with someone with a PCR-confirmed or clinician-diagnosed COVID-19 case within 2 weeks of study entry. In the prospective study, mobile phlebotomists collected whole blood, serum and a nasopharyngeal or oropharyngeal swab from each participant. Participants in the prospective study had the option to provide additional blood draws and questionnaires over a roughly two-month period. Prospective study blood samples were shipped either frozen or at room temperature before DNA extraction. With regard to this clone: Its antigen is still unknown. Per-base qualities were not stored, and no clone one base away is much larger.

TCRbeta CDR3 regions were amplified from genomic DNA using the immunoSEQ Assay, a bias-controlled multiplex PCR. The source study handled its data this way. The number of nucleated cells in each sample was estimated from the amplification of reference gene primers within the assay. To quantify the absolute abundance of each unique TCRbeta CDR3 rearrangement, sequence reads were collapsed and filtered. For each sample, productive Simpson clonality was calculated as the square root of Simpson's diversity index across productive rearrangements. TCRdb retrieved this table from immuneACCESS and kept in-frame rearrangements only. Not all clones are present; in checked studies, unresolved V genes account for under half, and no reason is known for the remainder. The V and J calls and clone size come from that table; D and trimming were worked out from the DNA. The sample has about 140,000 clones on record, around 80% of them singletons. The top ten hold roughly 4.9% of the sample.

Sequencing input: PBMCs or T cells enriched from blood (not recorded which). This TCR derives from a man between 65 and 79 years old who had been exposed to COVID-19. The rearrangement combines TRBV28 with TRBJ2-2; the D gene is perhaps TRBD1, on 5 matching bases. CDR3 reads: CASRTRYHGELFF. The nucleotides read TGTGCCTCCCGGACACGGTACCACGGGGAGCTGTTTTTT.